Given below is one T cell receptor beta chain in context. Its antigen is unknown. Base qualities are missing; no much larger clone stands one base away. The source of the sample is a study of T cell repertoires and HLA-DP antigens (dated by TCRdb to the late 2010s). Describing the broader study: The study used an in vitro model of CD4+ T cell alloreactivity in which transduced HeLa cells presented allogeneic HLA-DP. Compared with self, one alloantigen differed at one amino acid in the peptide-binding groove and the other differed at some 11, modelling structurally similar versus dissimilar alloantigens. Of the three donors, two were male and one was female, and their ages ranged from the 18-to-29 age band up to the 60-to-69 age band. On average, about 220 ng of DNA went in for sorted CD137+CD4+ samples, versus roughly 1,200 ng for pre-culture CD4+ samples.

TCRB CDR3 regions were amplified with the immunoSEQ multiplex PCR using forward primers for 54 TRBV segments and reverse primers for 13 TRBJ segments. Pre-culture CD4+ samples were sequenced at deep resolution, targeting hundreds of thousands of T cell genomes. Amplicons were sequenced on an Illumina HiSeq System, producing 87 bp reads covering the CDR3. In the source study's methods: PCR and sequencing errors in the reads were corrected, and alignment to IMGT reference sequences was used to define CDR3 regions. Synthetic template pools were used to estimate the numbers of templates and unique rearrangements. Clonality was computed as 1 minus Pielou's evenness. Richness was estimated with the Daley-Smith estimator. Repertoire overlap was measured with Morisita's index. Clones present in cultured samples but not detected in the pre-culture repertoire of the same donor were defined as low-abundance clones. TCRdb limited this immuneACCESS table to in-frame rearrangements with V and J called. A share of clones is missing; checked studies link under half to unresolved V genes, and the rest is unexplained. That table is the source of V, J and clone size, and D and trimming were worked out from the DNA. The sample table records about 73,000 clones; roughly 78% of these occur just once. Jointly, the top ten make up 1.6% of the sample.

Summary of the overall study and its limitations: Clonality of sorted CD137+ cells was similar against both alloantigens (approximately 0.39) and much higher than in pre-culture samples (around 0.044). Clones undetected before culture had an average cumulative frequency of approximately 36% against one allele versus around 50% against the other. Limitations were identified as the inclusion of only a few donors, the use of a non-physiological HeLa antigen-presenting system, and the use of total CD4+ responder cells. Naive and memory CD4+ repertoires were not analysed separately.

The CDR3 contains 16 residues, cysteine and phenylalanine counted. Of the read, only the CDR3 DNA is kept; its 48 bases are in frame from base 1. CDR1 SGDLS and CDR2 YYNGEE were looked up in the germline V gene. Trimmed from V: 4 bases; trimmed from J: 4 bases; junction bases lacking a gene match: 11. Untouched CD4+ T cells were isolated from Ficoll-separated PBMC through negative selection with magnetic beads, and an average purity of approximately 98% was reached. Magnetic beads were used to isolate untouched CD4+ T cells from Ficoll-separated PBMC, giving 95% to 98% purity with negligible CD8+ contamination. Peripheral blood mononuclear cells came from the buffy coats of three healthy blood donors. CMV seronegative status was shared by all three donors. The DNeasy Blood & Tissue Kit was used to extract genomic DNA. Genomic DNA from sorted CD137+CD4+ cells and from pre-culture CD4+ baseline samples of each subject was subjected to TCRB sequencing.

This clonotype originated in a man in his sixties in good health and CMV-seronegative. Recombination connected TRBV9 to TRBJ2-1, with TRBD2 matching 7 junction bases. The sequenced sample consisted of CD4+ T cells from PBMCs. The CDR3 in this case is CASSPTSAPRYNEQFF. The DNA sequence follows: TGTGCCAGCAGCCCAACTAGCGCCCCGAGATACAATGAGCAGTTCTTC.